The 11 T cell receptor beta chains listed next were all sequenced from one sample in a study of shared clonotypes between healthy human individuals. Generated by immunoSEQ multiplex PCR, the TCRdb table keeps only in-frame clones and is missing some. The data show about 2.2 million clones, roughly 93% seen once. In the naive CD8 group, cells lacked CD45RO and were positively selected for CCR7, so terminally differentiated effector memory CD45RA+ cells were left out. The sample taken for sequencing was naive CD8+ T cells from PBMCs. The receptors here all came from a man younger than 35 in good health. Some clones in this sample may be carry-over from other donors' samples.

This sequence joins TRBV7-9 and TRBJ2-1; 10 nucleotides align to TRBD2. The length of the CDR3 is 19 residues. Germline V gene lookup returns CDR1 SEHNR and CDR2 FQNEAQ (reference sequence). The ends lost 1 base at V and 0 bases at J; junction bases unmatched: 9. The CDR3: CASSLEGLAVHSSYNEQFF. CDR3 sequence (DNA): TGTGCCAGCAGCTTAGAAGGACTAGCGGTTCACAGCTCCTACAATGAGCAGTTCTTC. Drawing the rest from reference TRBV7-9 and TRBJ2-1, the complete variable domain is DTGVSQNPRHKITKRGQNVTFRCDPISEHNRLYWYRQTLGQGPEFLTYFQNEAQLEKSRLLSDRFSAERPKGSFSTLEIQRTEQGDSAMYLCASSLEGLAVHSSYNEQFFGPGTRLTVL.

This rearrangement joins TRBV6-5 to TRBJ2-7; D is perhaps TRBD2 (6 bases). With 2 bases removed from V and 6 bases from J, the gap between germline ends came to 20 bases. The germline V gene encodes CDR1 MNHEY and CDR2 SVGAGI. The CDR3 sequence is 16 residues long. The CDR3 region is CASSYLGGTGFAEQYF. DNA of the CDR3: TGTGCCAGCAGTTACCTTGGAGGGACCGGGTTTGCCGAGCAGTACTTC.

The chain carries TRBV11-2 and TRBJ2-7; a possible D gene is TRBD2 (6 bases). Trimming took off 4 bases at V and 2 bases at J, with 9 bases between the two ends. CDR3 length: 13 residues. Germline V gene data show CDR1 as SGHAT and CDR2 as FQNNGV. The CDR3 DNA sequence: TGTGCCAGCAGCTGGAGGGAGACCTACGAGCAGTACTTC. Protein: CASSWRETYEQYF.

V and J are TRBV10-3 and TRBJ2-7; no definite D call. This CDR3 contains 13 residues. The V gene's germline CDR1 is ENHRY and CDR2 SYGVKD. V shed 3 bases and J shed 0 bases, with 6 bases lying between them. For the CDR3, the DNA is TGTGCCATCAGTGACATCACCTCCTACGAGCAGTACTTC. It yields the protein CAISDITSYEQYF.

The chain uses TRBV5-6 and TRBJ1-2; a possible D gene is TRBD1 (5 bases). V shed 4 bases and J shed 5 bases, with 9 bases lying between them. The CDR3 spans 12 residues. Germline V gives CDR1 SGHDT, CDR2 YYEEEE. CDR3 DNA sequence: TGTGCCAGCAGCACAGGACGATATGGCTACACCTTC. Translated, it gives CASSTGRYGYTF. Filled out from reference TRBV5-6 and TRBJ1-2, the complete variable domain reads DAGVTQSPTHLIKTRGQQVTLRCSPKSGHDTVSWYQQALGQGPQFIFQYYEEEERQRGNFPDRFSGHQFPNYSSELNVNALLLGDSALYLCASSTGRYGYTFGSGTRLTVV.

The chain employs TRBV29-1 and TRBJ2-5, with TRBD1 matching over 7 bases. This CDR3 has 13 amino acids. CDR1 is SQVTM and CDR2 is ANQGSEA in the germline V gene. The J segment lost 1 base and the V segment lost 7 bases, leaving 6 bases of the junction unmatched. The CDR3 protein is CSARRGFQETQYF. The DNA for the CDR3 is TGCAGCGCTCGCAGGGGGTTCCAAGAGACCCAGTACTTC. The variable domain in full, completed from reference TRBV29-1 and TRBJ2-5, reads SAVISQKPSRDICQRGTSLTIQCQVDSQVTMMFWYRQQPGQSLTLIATANQGSEATYESGFVIDKFPISRPNLTFSTLTVSNMSPEDSSIYLCSARRGFQETQYFGPGTRLLVL.

This sequence joins TRBV2 and TRBJ2-2, with a possible D match to TRBD1 (6 bases). The V gene lost 7 bases and the J gene lost 1 base, with 16 bases spanning the gap. Germline V gene sequence: CDR1 SNHLY, CDR2 FYNNEI. The CDR3 runs 16 residues. CDR3 DNA sequence: TGTGCCAGCATAATATCACCGGGACAGAACACCGGGGAGCTGTTTTTT. Amino acid sequence: CASIISPGQNTGELFF.

The count of this clone is one. The V and J genes are TRBV5-5 and TRBJ1-4; D remains ambiguous. CDR1 and CDR2 (germline): SGHKS, YYEKEE (reference sequence). V was clipped by 2 bases and J by 8 bases, with 10 bases between them. This CDR3 has 13 amino acids. CDR3 protein: CASSFLTPEKLFF. The CDR3 coding sequence is TGTGCCAGCAGCTTCTTGACCCCGGAAAAACTGTTTTTT.

There are a few counts of this clone. The rearrangement uses TRBV19 and TRBJ2-1, with TRBD2 matching over 10 bases. The length of the CDR3 is 17 residues. The ends lost 3 bases at V and 2 bases at J; junction bases unmatched: 7. Germline V lookup: CDR1 LNHDA, CDR2 SQIVND (reference sequence). DNA of the CDR3: TGTGCCAGTAGTATCACTCTAGCGGGAGATCCCTACAATGAGCAGTTCTTC. Translated: CASSITLAGDPYNEQFF.

The V gene is TRBV6-5, the J gene TRBJ2-1; D might be TRBD2 (5 bases). CDR1 is MNHEY and CDR2 is SVGAGI in the germline V gene. The germline V and J ends were trimmed by 5 bases and 6 bases, with 8 bases remaining between them. The CDR3 has 12 residues. In DNA, the CDR3 is TGTGCCAGCAGTACTAGTAGCAATGAGCAGTTCTTC. Protein sequence: CASSTSSNEQFF.

The V and J genes are TRBV4-1 and TRBJ2-6, with no clear D. The CDR3 consists of 16 residues. Germline V CDR1 and CDR2: MGHRA, YSYEKL. V was trimmed by 5 bases and J by 0 bases, leaving 11 bases between them. The CDR3 DNA is TGCGCCAGCAGCTTTAACATTTTCTCTGGGGCCAACGTCCTGACTTTC. Amino acid sequence: CASSFNIFSGANVLTF.